The source of this T cell receptor beta chain is a study of T cells in Graves' hyperthyroidism and ophthalmopathy. Researchers amplified the TCR beta CDR3 regions from RNA transcripts. The HTBI set primed first-round TCR CDR3 RT-PCR. TCRdb ran MiXCR on the multiplex PCR reads and lists one entry per CDR3 protein. Of over 500,000 distinct CDR3 sequences listed, approximately 16% are singletons. Uncontrolled infections, other autoimmune diseases, pregnancy or lactation led to exclusion of patients. A roughly 10 ml volume of fresh peripheral blood provided the PBMCs. The CDR3 has 16 residues. The germline CDR1 and CDR2 sequences are SQVTM and ANQGSEA. The trim removed 6 bases at V and 0 bases at J, leaving 8 bases unmatched.

Sequencing was done on a sample of blood. The J gene is TRBJ1-1, the V gene TRBV29-1; 12 positions agree with TRBD1. The clonotype originates from a woman aged 25 to 39 with Graves' ophthalmopathy. CDR3 amino acids: CSVAGGTGGVNTEAFF. The DNA for the CDR3 is TGCAGCGTAGCTGGGGGGACAGGGGGCGTGAACACTGAAGCTTTCTTT.